This T cell receptor (beta chain) was observed in a study of blood T cell repertoires in COVID-19. Only in-frame clones appear in the TCRdb table, and some are missing; sequencing was by immunoSEQ multiplex PCR. The sample consists of fewer than 65,000 clones, roughly 86% of them appearing once. V shed 0 bases and J shed 4 bases, with 18 bases lying between them. This CDR3 is built from 17 residues. The germline V gene encodes CDR1 SGHDN and CDR2 FVKESK. The sequenced sample was peripheral blood. The V call is TRBV14, the J call TRBJ1-2, with D tentatively TRBD1 (6 bases). The receptor was derived from a man aged 55-75 years with acute or convalescent COVID-19. CDR3 in DNA: TGTGCCAGCAGCCAAGATGAGCGGGGGGCGAGCCTCTATGGCTACACCTTC. Residues: CASSQDERGASLYGYTF.